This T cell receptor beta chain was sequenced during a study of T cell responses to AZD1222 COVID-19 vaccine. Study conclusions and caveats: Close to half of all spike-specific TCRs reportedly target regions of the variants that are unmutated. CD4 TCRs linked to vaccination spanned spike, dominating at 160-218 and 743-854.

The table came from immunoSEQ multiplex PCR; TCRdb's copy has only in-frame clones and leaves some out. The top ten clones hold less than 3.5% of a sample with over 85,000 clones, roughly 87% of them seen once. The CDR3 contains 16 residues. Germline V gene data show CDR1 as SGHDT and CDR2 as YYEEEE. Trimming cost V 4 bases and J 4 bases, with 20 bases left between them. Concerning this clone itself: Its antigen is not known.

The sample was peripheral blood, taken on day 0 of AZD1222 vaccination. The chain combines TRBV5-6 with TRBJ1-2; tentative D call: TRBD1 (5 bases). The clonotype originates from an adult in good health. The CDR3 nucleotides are TGTGCCAGCAGCCTGAGGAATGCAGGGCTCGGCTATGGCTACACCTTC. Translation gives CASSLRNAGLGYGYTF.